This is a list of T cell receptor beta chains from one sample in a study of blood T cell repertoires in COVID-19. This table comes from immunoSEQ multiplex PCR, and its TCRdb copy is limited to in-frame clones, with some not included. This sample has some 160,000 clones, with approximately 80% found just once. Sequenced input: peripheral blood. The receptors derive from a human donor in a cohort sampled during active COVID-19. Each CDR3 is given with its conserved first and last residue.

j_call: TRBJ1-2
v_call: TRBV7-2
cdr3_length: 12
cdr3_aa: CALREGPGGYTF

j_call: TRBJ1-4
v_call: TRBV5-1
cdr3_length: 14
cdr3_aa: CASSLASQDEKLFF

j_call: TRBJ1-5
v_call: TRBV28
cdr3_length: 15
cdr3_aa: CASSPGTGVVQPQHF

j_call: TRBJ2-3
v_call: TRBV5-1
cdr3_length: 15
cdr3_aa: CASSFQGIGTDTQYF

j_call: TRBJ1-3
v_call: TRBV5-1
cdr3_length: 15
cdr3_aa: CASSPTGASGNTIYF

j_call: TRBJ2-5
v_call: TRBV5-1
cdr3_length: 13
cdr3_aa: CASRQGARETQYF

j_call: TRBJ1-5
v_call: TRBV19
cdr3_length: 15
cdr3_aa: CASLEGRYSNQPQHF

j_call: TRBJ2-7
v_call: TRBV2
cdr3_length: 15
cdr3_aa: CASTLVGQGSGEQYF

j_call: TRBJ2-7
v_call: TRBV7-2
cdr3_length: 14
cdr3_aa: CASSRAIGSYEQYF

j_call: TRBJ2-7
v_call: TRBV9
cdr3_length: 14
cdr3_aa: CASSLGWGGDEQYF

j_call: TRBJ1-1
v_call: TRBV7-2
cdr3_length: 15
cdr3_aa: CASSLVAGAGTEAFF

j_call: TRBJ1-4
v_call: TRBV12-3/TRBV12-4
cdr3_length: 13
cdr3_aa: CASGAGTSEKLFF

j_call: TRBJ1-6
v_call: TRBV5-6
cdr3_length: 17
cdr3_aa: CASSPTGSLTYNSPLHF

j_call: TRBJ2-5
v_call: TRBV2
cdr3_length: 14
cdr3_aa: CASNTGGSQETQYF

j_call: TRBJ2-7
v_call: TRBV28
cdr3_length: 15
cdr3_aa: CASSEGGEGSYEQYF

j_call: TRBJ2-7
v_call: TRBV28
cdr3_length: 14
cdr3_aa: CASRDLGQGNEQYF

j_call: TRBJ2-3
v_call: TRBV5-1
cdr3_length: 14
cdr3_aa: CASSPGTGTDTQYF

j_call: TRBJ2-7
v_call: TRBV6-2/TRBV6-3
cdr3_length: 15
cdr3_aa: CASSYSTQGWYEQYF

j_call: TRBJ1-2
v_call: TRBV2
cdr3_length: 14
cdr3_aa: CASSDWTGNYGYTF

j_call: TRBJ1-1
v_call: TRBV29-1
cdr3_length: 13
cdr3_aa: CSVRAARNTEAFF

j_call: TRBJ2-3
v_call: TRBV12-5
cdr3_length: 14
cdr3_aa: CASGPRTYSDTQYF

j_call: TRBJ1-1
v_call: TRBV2
cdr3_length: 12
cdr3_aa: CASSLANTEAFF

j_call: TRBJ2-2
v_call: TRBV6-5
cdr3_length: 15
cdr3_aa: CASSYPTSGGWELFF

j_call: TRBJ2-1
v_call: TRBV5-1
cdr3_length: 14
cdr3_aa: CASSGWTGGHEQFF

j_call: TRBJ1-1
v_call: TRBV20-1
cdr3_length: 10
cdr3_aa: CSASRAEAFF

j_call: TRBJ2-1
v_call: TRBV9
cdr3_length: 13
cdr3_aa: CASSSNYGGEQFF

j_call: TRBJ2-7
v_call: TRBV18
cdr3_length: 15
cdr3_aa: CASSRSGGAAYEQYF

j_call: TRBJ1-1
v_call: TRBV4-3
cdr3_length: 17
cdr3_aa: CASSQVTPGGSSTEAFF

j_call: TRBJ1-2
v_call: TRBV19
cdr3_length: 15
cdr3_aa: CASRQGPTYNYGYTF

j_call: TRBJ2-2
v_call: TRBV7-9
cdr3_length: 16
cdr3_aa: CASSLPGTPNTGELFF

j_call: TRBJ1-1
v_call: TRBV11-1
cdr3_length: 14
cdr3_aa: CASSFRGWEAEAFF

j_call: TRBJ2-1
v_call: TRBV11-2
cdr3_length: 15
cdr3_aa: CAGSAAGGPDNEQFF

j_call: TRBJ2-6
v_call: TRBV3-1/TRBV3-2
cdr3_length: 15
cdr3_aa: CASSQGVSGANVLTF

j_call: TRBJ2-7
v_call: TRBV27
cdr3_length: 16
cdr3_aa: CASSQGLAGGPREQYF

j_call: TRBJ1-4
v_call: TRBV29-1
cdr3_length: 13
cdr3_aa: CSVRQATNEKLFF

j_call: TRBJ1-5
v_call: TRBV4-3
cdr3_length: 14
cdr3_aa: CASSQEAGNQPQHF

j_call: TRBJ1-5
v_call: TRBV25-1
cdr3_length: 15
cdr3_aa: CASSGSRAINQPQHF

j_call: TRBJ2-6
v_call: TRBV9
cdr3_length: 14
cdr3_aa: CASGGGAGANVLTF

j_call: TRBJ1-2
v_call: TRBV5-6
cdr3_length: 14
cdr3_aa: CASSLTDRNYGYTF

j_call: TRBJ2-1
v_call: TRBV7-8
cdr3_length: 21
cdr3_aa: CASSFPRGGDRVIAGNNEQFF

j_call: TRBJ1-2
v_call: TRBV25-1
cdr3_length: 16
cdr3_aa: CASSDLSQGADYGYTF

j_call: TRBJ2-7
v_call: TRBV18
cdr3_length: 14
cdr3_aa: CASSPGQGRYEQYF

j_call: TRBJ2-7
v_call: TRBV4-1
cdr3_length: 13
cdr3_aa: CASSHEDRGLRYF

j_call: TRBJ2-7
v_call: TRBV3-1/TRBV3-2
cdr3_length: 15
cdr3_aa: CASSPLGGQTYEQYF

j_call: TRBJ2-1
v_call: TRBV3-1/TRBV3-2
cdr3_length: 16
cdr3_aa: CASSQVIVAGGDEQFF

j_call: TRBJ2-5
v_call: TRBV4-2
cdr3_length: 17
cdr3_aa: CASSQASSGGIQETQYF

j_call: TRBJ2-2
v_call: TRBV4-2
cdr3_length: 18
cdr3_aa: CASSQEGTRSESTGELFF

j_call: TRBJ2-7
v_call: TRBV13
cdr3_length: 13
cdr3_aa: CASSLDRDYEQYF

j_call: TRBJ1-1
v_call: TRBV6-5
cdr3_length: 11
cdr3_aa: CASRQGTEAFF

j_call: TRBJ2-6
v_call: TRBV5-1
cdr3_length: 15
cdr3_aa: CASRPDSSGANVLTF

j_call: TRBJ1-5
v_call: TRBV10-1
cdr3_length: 15
cdr3_aa: CASSEGRRVNQPQHF

j_call: TRBJ1-5
v_call: TRBV27
cdr3_length: 14
cdr3_aa: CASSTGTGHQPQHF

j_call: TRBJ1-4
v_call: TRBV3-1/TRBV3-2
cdr3_length: 12
cdr3_aa: CASNRDSGKLFF

j_call: TRBJ2-5
v_call: TRBV7-9
cdr3_length: 15
cdr3_aa: CASSLGDSAQETQYF

j_call: TRBJ2-1
v_call: TRBV29-1
cdr3_length: 14
cdr3_aa: CSVLGAGGYNEQFF

j_call: TRBJ2-7
v_call: TRBV7-2
cdr3_length: 16
cdr3_aa: CASSLASGGLSYEQYF

j_call: TRBJ1-4
v_call: TRBV18
cdr3_length: 16
cdr3_aa: CASSPVAGATNEKLFF

j_call: TRBJ1-2
v_call: TRBV7-9
cdr3_length: 15
cdr3_aa: CASSLGEWQGNGYTF

j_call: TRBJ2-3
v_call: TRBV11-2
cdr3_length: 15
cdr3_aa: CASSLDPSGGDTQYF

j_call: TRBJ2-7
v_call: TRBV7-2
cdr3_length: 15
cdr3_aa: CASSLDGRRDYEQYF